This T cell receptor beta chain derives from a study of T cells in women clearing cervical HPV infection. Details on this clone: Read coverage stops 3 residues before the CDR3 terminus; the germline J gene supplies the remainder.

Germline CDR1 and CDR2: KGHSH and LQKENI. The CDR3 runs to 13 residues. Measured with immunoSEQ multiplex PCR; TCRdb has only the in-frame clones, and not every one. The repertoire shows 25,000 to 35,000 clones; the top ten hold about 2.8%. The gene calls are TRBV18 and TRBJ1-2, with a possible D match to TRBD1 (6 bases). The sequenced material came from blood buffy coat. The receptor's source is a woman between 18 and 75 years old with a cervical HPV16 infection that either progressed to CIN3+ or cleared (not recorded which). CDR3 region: CASSPTPGGDYTF. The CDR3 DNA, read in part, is TGTGCCAGCTCACCCACCCCGGGGGGCGAC.